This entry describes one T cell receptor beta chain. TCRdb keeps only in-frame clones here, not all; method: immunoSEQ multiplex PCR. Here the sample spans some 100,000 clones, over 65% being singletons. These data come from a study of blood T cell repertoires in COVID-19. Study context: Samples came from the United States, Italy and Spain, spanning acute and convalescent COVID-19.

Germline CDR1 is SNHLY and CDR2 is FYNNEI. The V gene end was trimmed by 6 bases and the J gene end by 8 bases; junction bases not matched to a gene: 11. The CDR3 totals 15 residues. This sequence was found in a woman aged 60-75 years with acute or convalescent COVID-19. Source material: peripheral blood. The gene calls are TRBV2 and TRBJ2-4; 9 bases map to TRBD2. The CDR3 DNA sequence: TGTGCCAGCAGGGAATTTAGCGGGAGTAGGGACATTCAGTACTTC. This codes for CASREFSGSRDIQYF.